This T cell receptor beta chain was sequenced for a study of tumor and adjacent non-tumor tissue in lung cancer. The library came from three nested PCR rounds adapted from ARM-PCR protocols. TCRdb analysed the multiplex PCR reads with MiXCR anew, one entry per CDR3 protein. The sample records some 80,000 distinct CDR3 sequences, approximately 82% being singletons. Study-wide results and caveats: In normal lung, the top 100 clones were significantly more dominant than in tumor. TCR diversity was significantly greater in tumor than normal lung tissue. Higher tumor TCR diversity was associated with shorter survival.

CDR3 size: 14 residues. This sample's RNA came from whole unsorted tissue. The normal lung tissue was taken more than 3 cm from the tumor edge. Between August and November 2014, newly diagnosed, chemotherapy-naive lung cancer patients underwent thoracic surgery in China. Comment on this clonotype: Its antigen is currently unknown. One end of the junction varies from germline; a read error may be responsible.

This chain uses TRBV12-3 or TRBV12-4 with TRBJ2-1, with D possibly being TRBD2 (7 bases). Sequencing was performed on distant non-tumor lung tissue. This receptor was taken from a man between 70 and 80 years old with non-small cell lung cancer. CDR3 residues: CASNLGGGIDEQFF. The CDR3 DNA is TGTGCCAGCAATTTGGGGGGGGGCATCGATGAGCAGTTCTTT.